A single sample is the source of the 30 T cell receptor beta chains below, sequenced in a study of T-cell reconstitution after alpha-beta-depleted transplantation in children. Unique molecular identifiers were incorporated when the TCRbeta library was constructed. MiXCR was run by TCRdb on the PCR reads, yielding one entry per CDR3 protein. This table has some 490,000 distinct CDR3 sequences, approximately 13% appearing once. The source material was PBMCs from the stem cell graft donor, sampled from the stem cell graft. All receptors come from a human donor who donated a stem cell graft to a child with combined immunodeficiency.

This clonotype was seen at least ten times. The genes are TRBV12-3 or TRBV12-4 and TRBJ2-3, with a weak D call TRBD1 (5 bases). The CDR3 consists of 15 residues. Between the trimmed V and J ends, which lost 1 base and 1 base, there was a span of 9 bases. CDR3 sequence: CASSLEGFRTDTQYF. In DNA form, the CDR3 reads TGTGCCAGCAGTTTAGAGGGGTTCCGCACAGATACGCAGTATTTT.

This clonotype has just a few counts. The V call is TRBV6-2 or TRBV6-3, the J call TRBJ2-7; possible D gene TRBD1, 6 bases. Trimming removed 8 bases at V and 0 bases at J, with 17 bases between. The CDR3 sequence is 15 residues long. Germline CDR1 and CDR2: MNHEY and SVGEGT. CDR3 sequence: CASSLGTIRSYEQYF. The CDR3 DNA reads as TGTGCCAGCTCACTCGGGACAATCCGCTCCTACGAGCAGTACTTC.

The sample holds a few counts of this clonotype. The chain combines TRBV6-5 with TRBJ1-1; D is ambiguous. Trimming stripped 5 bases from V and 1 base from J, with 11 bases between. The CDR3 runs to 14 residues. The germline V gene encodes CDR1 MNHEY and CDR2 SVGAGI. CDR3 in amino acids: CASSRPGTNTEAFF. In DNA, the CDR3 is TGTGCCAGCAGTCGTCCTGGCACGAACACTGAAGCTTTCTTT.

In this sample, this clonotype turned up a few times. The chain has TRBV20-1 and TRBJ2-3, with D perhaps matching TRBD1 (6 bases). V lost 6 bases and J 2 bases, leaving 12 bases between the germline ends. The CDR3 covers 13 residues. Germline CDR1 is DFQATT and CDR2 is SNEGSKA (reference sequence). The CDR3 coding sequence is TGCAGTGCCCCCACAGGGTTCACAGATACGCAGTATTTT. This translates into CSAPTGFTDTQYF.

The chain joins TRBV7-3 to TRBJ2-1; 10 nucleotides match TRBD2. Trimming at V came to 4 bases and at J to 1 base, leaving 4 bases not matched to a gene. The CDR3 spans 16 residues. Per the germline V gene, CDR1 is SGHTA and CDR2 is FQGTGA. Here the CDR3 DNA reads TGTGCCAGCAGCTCCCTAGCGGGGGAGTCCTACAATGAGCAGTTCTTC. It translates to CASSSLAGESYNEQFF.

The table lists this clonotype with many counts. CDR3 sequence (DNA): TGTGCCAGCAGTTTAGTAGGAGGGAACTATGGCTACACCTTC. This translates into CASSLVGGNYGYTF. The chain links TRBV12-3 or TRBV12-4 to TRBJ1-2; no definite D call. The length of the CDR3 is 14 residues. V was clipped by 1 base and J by 2 bases, with 8 bases between them.

In its sample, this clonotype was seen a few times. The CDR3: CASRGADSTQFF. In nucleotides, the CDR3 is TGTGCCAGCAGGGGGGCGGACTCAACGCAGTTCTTC. The rearrangement uses TRBV2 and TRBJ2-1; possibly TRBD1 for D (6 bases). V lost 6 bases and J 12 bases, leaving 15 bases between the germline ends. The V gene's germline CDR1 is SNHLY and CDR2 FYNNEI. This CDR3 spans 12 amino acids.

This clonotype was counted a few times. This chain joins TRBV3-1 and TRBJ2-1; TRBD2 agrees at 8 bases. CDR3 size: 16 residues. Germline trimming cut 1 base from V and 5 bases from J; bases unmatched to any gene: 7. CDR1 LGHDT and CDR2 YNNKEL come from the germline V gene (reference sequence). In DNA, the CDR3 is TGTGCCAGCAGCCAAGGGTTTAGCGGGGTTAACAATGAGCAGTTCTTC. Translating gives CASSQGFSGVNNEQFF.

There are a few counts of this clonotype. J is TRBJ2-3 and V is TRBV7-9, with 13 positions matching TRBD2. V shed 5 bases, J shed 4 bases, and the junction held 9 bases outside the gene matches. CDR3 length: 17 amino acids. Germline CDR1 and CDR2: SEHNR and FQNEAQ (reference sequence). Here the CDR3 reads CASSQATSGGGADTQYF. CDR3 bases: TGTGCCAGCAGCCAGGCAACTAGCGGGGGGGGAGCAGATACGCAGTATTTT.

This sequence joins TRBV28 and TRBJ1-2; no firm D call. The germline V gene has CDR1 MDHEN and CDR2 SYDVKM. Trimming cost V 4 bases and J 0 bases, with 6 bases left between them. The CDR3 has 13 residues. The CDR3 DNA reads TGTGCCAGCAGTTGGGTCTCTAACTATGGCTACACCTTC. Protein product: CASSWVSNYGYTF.

This chain connects TRBV3-1 to TRBJ2-1, with TRBD2 identical over 10 bases. CDR3 length: 17 residues. Germline-derived CDR1 and CDR2 are LGHDT and YNNKEL (reference sequence). J was trimmed by 5 bases and V by 3 bases; bases with no gene match: 10. This CDR3 reads CASSHAPGTSVDNEQFF. For the CDR3, the DNA is TGTGCCAGCAGCCATGCCCCCGGGACTAGCGTCGACAATGAGCAGTTCTTC.

The chain uses TRBV19 and TRBJ1-1; no clear D gene. The CDR3 totals 14 residues. V dropped 9 bases and J dropped 1 base, with 15 bases sitting between them. The germline CDR1 and CDR2 sequences are LNHDA and SQIVND (reference sequence). The CDR3 DNA sequence: TGTGCCAGCACCCGTCTGAGCGGGAACACTGAAGCTTTCTTT. Its protein is CASTRLSGNTEAFF.

This clonotype was counted ten times or more. The rearrangement joins TRBV4-3 to TRBJ1-4, with a weak D call TRBD1 (5 bases). Trimming shortened V by 0 bases and J by 4 bases, and 12 bases separated the two germline ends. The germline CDR1 and CDR2 sequences are LGHNA and YSLEER. The CDR3 totals 16 residues. CDR3 nucleotide sequence: TGCGCCAGCAGCCAAGATCTTCTAGGGGATAATGAAAAACTGTTTTTT. Its translation: CASSQDLLGDNEKLFF.

There are many counts of this clonotype. The rearrangement links TRBV12-3 or TRBV12-4 to TRBJ2-7; 10 bases are shared with TRBD1. Losses at the gene ends were 8 bases for V and 5 bases for J; bases not matched to a gene: 9. The CDR3 is 14 amino acids. CDR3 in DNA: TGTGCCAGCCGACCGGGACAGGGGACCCACGAGCAGTACTTC. This sequence encodes CASRPGQGTHEQYF.

The chain uses TRBV7-8 and TRBJ1-1; TRBD1 matches at 9 bases. The trim removed 4 bases at V and 4 bases at J, leaving 4 bases unmatched. This CDR3 has 14 amino acids. CDR1 and CDR2 from the germline V gene are SGHVS and FQNEAQ. The CDR3 loop is CASSSNRGPTEAFF. The CDR3 nucleotides are TGTGCCAGCAGCTCTAACAGGGGGCCCACTGAAGCTTTCTTT.

A few counts support this clonotype. The chain joins TRBV7-2 to TRBJ2-7, with D hard to call. The CDR3 spans 15 residues. Germline V CDR1 and CDR2: SGHTA, FQGNSA. Trimming shortened V by 1 base and J by 2 bases, and 12 bases separated the two germline ends. CDR3 sequence reads: CASSLDEANTYEQYF. The DNA of the CDR3 is TGTGCCAGCAGCTTAGACGAGGCCAATACCTACGAGCAGTACTTC.

CDR3 coding DNA: TGTGCCAGCAGTACCGGACAGGGATGGTCCTACGAGCAGTACTTC. Its translation is CASSTGQGWSYEQYF. The J gene is TRBJ2-7, the V gene TRBV6-1; 8 nucleotides match TRBD1. Germline loops: CDR1 MNHNS, CDR2 SASEGT. This CDR3 has 15 residues. V lost 5 bases to trimming and J lost 1 base; unmatched junction nucleotides: 7.

This clonotype showed up many times. The chain joins TRBV12-3 or TRBV12-4 to TRBJ2-2; 7 positions match TRBD2. Losses at the gene ends were 3 bases for V and 3 bases for J; bases not matched to a gene: 7. The CDR3 contains 16 residues. In DNA form, the CDR3 reads TGTGCCAGCAGTTTTCCGGGGGGATGGGACACCGGGGAGCTGTTTTTT. Protein: CASSFPGGWDTGELFF.

This clonotype occurred many times. V is TRBV9 and J is TRBJ2-5, with 9 nucleotides matching TRBD2. J lost 3 bases, V lost 0 bases, and 6 bases had no gene match. The CDR3 sequence is 16 residues long. Per germline, CDR1 SGDLS and CDR2 YYNGEE. CDR3 region: CASSVGTGLAEETQYF. The CDR3 bases are TGTGCCAGCAGCGTAGGTACGGGACTAGCCGAAGAGACCCAGTACTTC.

The chain is built from TRBV7-8 and TRBJ2-3; 8 bases match TRBD2. After removal of 5 bases from V and 0 bases from J, the junction contained 19 bases not matched to a gene. The CDR3 consists of 20 residues. The germline CDR1 and CDR2 sequences are SGHVS and FQNEAQ. The CDR3 nucleotides are TGTGCCAGCAGCCCCGGGAGGGGTGTATACTGGCTAGAGAGCACAGATACGCAGTATTTT. It yields the protein CASSPGRGVYWLESTDTQYF. Full variable domain (remainder filled in from reference TRBV7-8 and TRBJ2-3): GAGVSQSPRYKVAKRGQDVALRCDPISGHVSLFWYQQALGQGPEFLTYFQNEAQLDKSGLPSDRFFAERPEGSVSTLKIQRTQQEDSAVYLCASSPGRGVYWLESTDTQYFGPGTRLTVL.

This clonotype was counted at least ten times. The chain combines TRBV20-1 with TRBJ2-5; tentatively, D is TRBD1 or TRBD2 (5 bases each). Germline-derived CDR1 and CDR2 are DFQATT and SNEGSKA (reference sequence). The CDR3 contains 15 residues. V was cut by 5 bases and J by 5 bases, with 21 bases left in between. The CDR3 nucleotides are TGCAGTGCTGCCCTACCCGGCTTCTGGGGGGAGACCCAGTACTTC. This encodes CSAALPGFWGETQYF.

This clonotype was detected a few times. The chain is built from TRBV27 and TRBJ2-5, with a weak D call TRBD2 (6 bases). Trimming pared 6 bases from V and 4 bases from J, leaving 18 bases between. Germline CDR1 MNHEY, CDR2 SMNVEV (reference sequence). The CDR3 consists of 15 residues. The CDR3 sequence: CASRRLRLGGETQYF. The CDR3 DNA is TGTGCCAGCAGGAGACTTCGCCTGGGGGGAGAGACCCAGTACTTC.

This clonotype has at least ten counts. The chain employs TRBV6-1 and TRBJ2-1, with D maybe TRBD2 (5 bases). With 4 bases removed from V and 0 bases from J, the gap between germline ends came to 7 bases. Germline-derived CDR1 and CDR2 are MNHNS and SASEGT. The CDR3 has 14 residues. The CDR3 reads CASSGESSYNEQFF. CDR3 nucleotide sequence: TGTGCCAGCAGTGGGGAGAGCTCCTACAATGAGCAGTTCTTC.

The chain joins TRBV27 to TRBJ1-1; TRBD1 aligns across 7 bases. The trim removed 8 bases at V and 10 bases at J, leaving 7 bases unmatched. Germline-derived CDR1 and CDR2 are MNHEY and SMNVEV (reference sequence). The CDR3 extends over 11 amino acids. The CDR3 is CASRQGLVAFF. Written as DNA, the CDR3 is TGTGCCAGCCGACAGGGACTGGTAGCTTTCTTT.

There are many counts of this clonotype. J is TRBJ2-3 and V is TRBV10-3; possibly TRBD1 or TRBD2 for D (5 bases each). The CDR3 is 16 residues long. CDR1 is ENHRY, CDR2 SYGVKD, per germline. Trimming stripped 3 bases from V and 0 bases from J, with 13 bases between. Here the CDR3 reads CAISDRDGSSTDTQYF. The DNA of the CDR3 is TGTGCCATCAGTGACCGGGACGGATCTAGCACAGATACGCAGTATTTT.

The chain recombines TRBV2 with TRBJ2-5, with 12 bases fitting TRBD2. CDR3 length: 15 amino acids. Germline CDR1 SNHLY, CDR2 FYNNEI. With 8 bases clipped from V and 2 bases from J, the junction kept 6 bases outside the gene matches. The CDR3 loop is CASVYTSGGQETQYF. The DNA of the CDR3 is TGTGCCAGCGTCTATACTAGCGGGGGGCAAGAGACCCAGTACTTC.

The rearrangement links TRBV6-5 to TRBJ2-1; the match to TRBD1 covers 10 bases. The J segment lost 6 bases and the V segment lost 0 bases, leaving 5 bases of the junction unmatched. The CDR3 has 16 amino acids. CDR1 is MNHEY and CDR2 is SVGAGI in the germline V gene. For the CDR3, the DNA is TGTGCCAGCAGTTACTCGATCCGGGACAGGGGCAATGAGCAGTTCTTC. This gives the protein CASSYSIRDRGNEQFF.

Worth noting for this clonotype: This may be a read error, as it is one base from a much larger clone. J is TRBJ2-3 and V is TRBV6-5; TRBD2 aligns across 8 bases. The germline CDR1 and CDR2 sequences are MNHEY and SVGAGI. The length of the CDR3 is 16 residues. V was pared by 2 bases and J by 4 bases, with 8 bases of the junction left unmatched. The CDR3 bases are TGTGCCAGCAGTTACCCACCAGCGGGGGTTTCAGATACGCAGTATTTT. Protein: CASSYPPAGVSDTQYF.

Many counts were recorded for this clonotype. The genes are TRBV29-1 and TRBJ2-7; D might be TRBD1 or TRBD2, each matching 5 bases. Per the germline V gene, CDR1 is SQVTM and CDR2 is ANQGSEA. Trimming removed 0 bases from V and 2 bases from J, with 8 bases in between. The CDR3 sequence is 13 residues long. Here the CDR3 DNA reads TGCAGCGTTGAAGAGGGGGAGACCTACGAGCAGTACTTC. This sequence encodes CSVEEGETYEQYF.

The chain carries TRBV7-3 and TRBJ2-5; D is ambiguous. CDR1 is SGHTA, CDR2 FQGTGA, per germline. V was pared by 5 bases and J by 0 bases, with 7 bases between. CDR3 length: 13 amino acids. The CDR3 spells CASSPPDQETQYF. The CDR3, as DNA: TGTGCCAGCAGCCCGCCTGACCAAGAGACCCAGTACTTC.